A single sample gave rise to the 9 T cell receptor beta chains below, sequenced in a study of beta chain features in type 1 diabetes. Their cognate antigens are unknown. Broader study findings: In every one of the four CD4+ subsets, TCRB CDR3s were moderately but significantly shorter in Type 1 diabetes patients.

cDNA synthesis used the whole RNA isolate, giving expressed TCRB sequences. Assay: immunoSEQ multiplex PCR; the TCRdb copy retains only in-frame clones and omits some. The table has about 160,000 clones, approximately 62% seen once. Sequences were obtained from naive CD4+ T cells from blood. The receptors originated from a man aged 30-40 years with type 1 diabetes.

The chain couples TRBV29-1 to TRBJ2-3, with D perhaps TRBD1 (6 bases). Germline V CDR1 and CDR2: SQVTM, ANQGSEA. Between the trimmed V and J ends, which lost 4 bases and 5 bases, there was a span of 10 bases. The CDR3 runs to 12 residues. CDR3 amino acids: CSVAPGEDTQYF. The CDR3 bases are TGCAGCGTTGCCCCAGGGGAAGATACGCAGTATTTT.

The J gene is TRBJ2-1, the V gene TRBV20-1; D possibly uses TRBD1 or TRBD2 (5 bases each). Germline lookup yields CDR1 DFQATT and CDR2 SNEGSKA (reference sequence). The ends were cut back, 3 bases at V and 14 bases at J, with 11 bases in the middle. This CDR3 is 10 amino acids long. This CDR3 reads CSASPGTEFF. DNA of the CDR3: TGCAGTGCTAGTCCCGGGACGGAGTTCTTC.

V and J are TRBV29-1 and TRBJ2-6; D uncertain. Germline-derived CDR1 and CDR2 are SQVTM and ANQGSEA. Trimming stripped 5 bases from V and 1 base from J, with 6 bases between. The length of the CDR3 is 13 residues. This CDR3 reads CSVSQSGANVLTF. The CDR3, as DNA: TGCAGCGTTTCGCAATCTGGGGCCAACGTCCTGACTTTC.

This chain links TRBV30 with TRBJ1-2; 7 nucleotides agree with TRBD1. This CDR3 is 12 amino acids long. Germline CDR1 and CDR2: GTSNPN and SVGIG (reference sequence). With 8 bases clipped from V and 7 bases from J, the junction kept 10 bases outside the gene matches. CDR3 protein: CAQLRGRGGYTF. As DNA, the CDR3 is TGTGCCCAACTGAGGGGGCGGGGTGGCTACACCTTC.

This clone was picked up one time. The chain's CDR3 is CSVDWGRGDEQYF. The CDR3 DNA follows: TGCAGCGTTGATTGGGGGCGAGGCGACGAGCAGTACTTC. J is TRBJ2-7 and V is TRBV29-1; possibly TRBD1 for D (6 bases). The germline gives CDR1 SQVTM, CDR2 ANQGSEA. This CDR3 contains 13 residues. The V end was cut by 3 bases, the J end by 5 bases, with 14 bases between.

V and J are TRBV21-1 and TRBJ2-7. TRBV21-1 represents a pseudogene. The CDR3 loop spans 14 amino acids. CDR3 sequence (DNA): TGTGCCAGCAGCAACCATTCTAAGGTCTACGAGCAGTACTTC. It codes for CASSNHSKVYEQYF.

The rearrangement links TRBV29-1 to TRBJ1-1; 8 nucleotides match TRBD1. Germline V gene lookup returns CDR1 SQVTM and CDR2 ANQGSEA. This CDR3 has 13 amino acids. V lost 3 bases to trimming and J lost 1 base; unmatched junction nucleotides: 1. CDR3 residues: CSVEQGANTEAFF. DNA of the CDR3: TGCAGCGTTGAGCAGGGGGCGAACACTGAAGCTTTCTTT.

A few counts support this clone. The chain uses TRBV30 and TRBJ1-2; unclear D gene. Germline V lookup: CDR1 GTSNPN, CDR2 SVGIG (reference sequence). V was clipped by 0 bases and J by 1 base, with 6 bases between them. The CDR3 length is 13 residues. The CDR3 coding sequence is TGTGCCTGGAGTGTTGTTCTTAACTATGGCTACACCTTC. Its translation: CAWSVVLNYGYTF. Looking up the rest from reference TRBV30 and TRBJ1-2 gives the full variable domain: SQTIHQWPATLVQPVGSPLSLECTVEGTSNPNLYWYRQAAGRGLQLLFYSVGIGQISSEVPQNLSASRPQDRQFILSSKKLLLSDSGFYLCAWSVVLNYGYTFGSGTRLTVV.

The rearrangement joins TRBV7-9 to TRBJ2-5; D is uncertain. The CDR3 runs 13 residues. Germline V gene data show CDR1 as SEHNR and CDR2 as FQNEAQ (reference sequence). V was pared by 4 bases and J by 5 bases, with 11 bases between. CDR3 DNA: TGTGCCAGCAGCTCCGCGCCGGTTGAGACCCAGTACTTC. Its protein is CASSSAPVETQYF.